Presented here are 16 T cell receptor beta chains from one specimen sequenced in a study of cytomegalovirus exposure and HLA in healthy donors. Using immunoSEQ multiplex PCR, the repertoire was profiled, and TCRdb retains in-frame clones only, with some absent. The sample includes roughly 150,000 clones, less than 90% of them seen just once. Input material: PBMCs. The receptors come from a woman aged 18-29 years in good health and CMV-seropositive.

The chain joins TRBV4-1 to TRBJ2-3, with 7 nucleotides matching TRBD2. This CDR3 comprises 17 residues. V gave up 3 bases and J gave up 5 bases; unmatched junction bases: 14. Germline V gene sequence: CDR1 MGHRA, CDR2 YSYEKL. In DNA form, the CDR3 reads TGCGCCAGCAGCCACCCCACCACTAGCGTGCGGGGAGATACGCAGTATTTT. Its protein is CASSHPTTSVRGDTQYF.

The rearrangement links TRBV5-1 to TRBJ2-7, with a tentative D call TRBD2 (5 bases). Per germline, CDR1 SGHRS and CDR2 YFSETQ. Trimming removed 4 bases from V and 0 bases from J, with 14 bases in between. The CDR3 runs to 15 residues. This CDR3 is CASSRTLRSSYEQYF. DNA for the CDR3: TGCGCCAGCAGCCGGACTCTCAGGAGCTCCTACGAGCAGTACTTC.

The gene calls are TRBV10-3 and TRBJ1-5; no firm D call. Germline V gene data show CDR1 as ENHRY and CDR2 as SYGVKD. The CDR3 length is 14 residues. The ends were cut back, 2 bases at V and 6 bases at J, with 11 bases in the middle. The CDR3 DNA reads as TGTGCCATCAGTGAGGGAGAAAATGGTCAGCCCCAGCATTTT. Residues: CAISEGENGQPQHF.

V is TRBV29-1 and J is TRBJ2-1, with 10 bases that match TRBD2. In germline, CDR1 is SQVTM, CDR2 ANQGSEA. V lost 4 bases to trimming and J lost 5 bases; unmatched junction nucleotides: 2. This CDR3 has 13 amino acids. CDR3 DNA: TGCAGCGTTGCTAGCGGGAGTAACAATGAGCAGTTCTTC. This codes for CSVASGSNNEQFF.

This chain links TRBV9 with TRBJ2-5, with no clear D. Between the trimmed V and J ends, which lost 4 bases and 5 bases, there was a span of 18 bases. Germline CDR1 SGDLS, CDR2 YYNGEE. This CDR3 spans 15 amino acids. The CDR3 coding sequence is TGTGCCAGCAGCATTCGATCGGAGATTTGGGAGACCCAGTACTTC. It encodes CASSIRSEIWETQYF.

The V gene is TRBV29-1, the J gene TRBJ2-3; tentative D call: TRBD2 (6 bases). From germline, CDR1 is SQVTM and CDR2 ANQGSEA. Trimming stripped 7 bases from V and 0 bases from J, with 14 bases between. The CDR3 has 14 residues. The CDR3 is CSARGTPSTDTQYF. The CDR3 bases are TGCAGCGCTCGCGGGACTCCAAGCACAGATACGCAGTATTTT.

This clone appeared once. V usage is TRBV15 and J usage is TRBJ2-1; 12 bases match TRBD2. With V trimmed by 3 bases and J by 8 bases, 14 bases remained unmatched. CDR3 size: 18 residues. CDR1 LNHNV and CDR2 YYDKDF come from the germline V gene (reference sequence). CDR3 protein: CATSSLASTSGRWDEQFF. The CDR3 region has the DNA TGTGCCACCAGCAGCCTTGCGTCGACTAGCGGGAGATGGGATGAGCAGTTCTTC.

The chain links TRBV19 to TRBJ1-2; TRBD1 is a possible D gene (6 bases). The germline V gene encodes CDR1 LNHDA and CDR2 SQIVND (reference sequence). This CDR3 has 14 amino acids. V lost 1 base and J lost 8, with 14 bases in between. The DNA of the CDR3 is TGTGCCAGTAGTATAGGATTTTCAGGGGTCGGCTACACCTTC. It specifies CASSIGFSGVGYTF.

This clone occurred once. Here the CDR3 DNA reads TGTGCCAGCAGCTTTGAGGGCAGATCAACTAATGAAAAACTGTTTTTT. This sequence encodes CASSFEGRSTNEKLFF. The rearrangement uses TRBV5-6 and TRBJ1-4; D is ambiguous. Germline values: CDR1 SGHDT, CDR2 YYEEEE. The CDR3 covers 16 residues. Trimming removed 2 bases from V and 0 bases from J, with 11 bases in between. The full variable domain, completed using reference TRBV5-6 and TRBJ1-4, is DAGVTQSPTHLIKTRGQQVTLRCSPKSGHDTVSWYQQALGQGPQFIFQYYEEEERQRGNFPDRFSGHQFPNYSSELNVNALLLGDSALYLCASSFEGRSTNEKLFFGSGTQLSVL.

V and J are TRBV11-2 and TRBJ2-1, with TRBD2 identical over 7 bases. The trim removed 4 bases at V and 10 bases at J, leaving 19 bases unmatched. Germline V CDR1 and CDR2: SGHAT, FQNNGV. The CDR3 has 17 residues. The CDR3, as DNA: TGTGCCAGCAGCTCCTATGGGGAGGGCCAGGGAGATAACGAGCAGTTCTTC. Its translation: CASSSYGEGQGDNEQFF.

The chain employs TRBV4-2 and TRBJ2-2, with 8 nucleotides matching TRBD2. J gave up 6 bases and V 0 bases, and 9 bases lay outside the gene matches. Germline CDR1 is LGHNA and CDR2 is YNFKEQ. The CDR3 runs to 17 residues. CDR3 sequence (DNA): TGTGCCAGCAGCCAAGAATTAGGGACTAGAGGATCCGGGGAGCTGTTTTTT. This encodes CASSQELGTRGSGELFF.

J is TRBJ1-2 and V is TRBV28; 7 nucleotides align to TRBD1. Germline values: CDR1 MDHEN, CDR2 SYDVKM. This CDR3 has 11 amino acids. The junction had 4 bases not matched to a gene; V was cut back by 5 bases and J by 10 bases. This CDR3 is CASSIGTVYTF. The CDR3 bases are TGTGCCAGCAGTATCGGGACAGTCTACACCTTC.

The CDR3 region is CASGTSGSRNEQFF. The CDR3 DNA is TGTGCCAGCGGAACTAGCGGGAGTCGAAATGAGCAGTTCTTC. The V and J genes are TRBV6-5 and TRBJ2-1; 11 nucleotides match TRBD2. J gave up 7 bases and V 8 bases, and 7 bases lay outside the gene matches. The CDR3 runs to 14 residues. Germline assignment: CDR1 MNHEY and CDR2 SVGAGI.

The chain links TRBV6-1 to TRBJ2-1, with D perhaps matching TRBD2 (6 bases). The CDR3 totals 14 residues. The V end lost 7 bases, the J end lost 3 bases, and 13 bases lay between the germline ends. Germline V gene lookup returns CDR1 MNHNS and CDR2 SASEGT. The CDR3 region has the DNA TGTGCCAGCACCGCGGGAACTGTCTACAATGAGCAGTTCTTC. Translation: CASTAGTVYNEQFF.

The V gene is TRBV25-1, the J gene TRBJ2-5; 7 nucleotides agree with TRBD2. This CDR3 contains 16 residues. Germline V gives CDR1 MGHDK, CDR2 SYGVNS. J lost 1 base, V lost 3 bases, and 8 bases had no gene match. The CDR3: CASSDDRSSGQETQYF. CDR3 bases: TGTGCCAGCAGTGACGATCGCTCTAGCGGCCAAGAGACCCAGTACTTC. Drawing the rest from reference TRBV25-1 and TRBJ2-5, the complete variable domain is EADIYQTPRYLVIGTGKKITLECSQTMGHDKMYWYQQDPGMELHLIHYSYGVNSTEKGDLSSESTVSRIRTEHFPLTLESARPSHTSQYLCASSDDRSSGQETQYFGPGTRLLVL.

The genes are TRBV30 and TRBJ2-3, with a weak D call TRBD1 (7 bases). This CDR3 has 14 amino acids. V lost 3 bases and J 0 bases, leaving 10 bases between the germline ends. The V gene's germline CDR1 is GTSNPN and CDR2 SVGIG (reference sequence). Here the CDR3 DNA reads TGTGCCTGGAGACAGGGGACTAGCACAGATACGCAGTATTTT. It yields the protein CAWRQGTSTDTQYF.